The 25 T cell receptor beta chains reported below all come from one sample, sequenced in a study of cytomegalovirus exposure and HLA in healthy donors. The PCR was carried out with 60 Vbeta primers and 13 Jbeta primers. Sequencing was performed with immunoSEQ multiplex PCR; in TCRdb, only in-frame clones are kept and a portion is missing. The sample lists about 120,000 clones; over 65% were seen once. Sequencing was done on a sample of PBMCs. Receptors originate from a woman aged 25-40 years in good health and CMV-seronegative.

The J gene is TRBJ1-4, the V gene TRBV6-5, with a possible D match to TRBD1 (5 bases). Germline CDR1 reads MNHEY; CDR2 reads SVGAGI. Trimming left V 6 bases short and J 3 bases short, with 14 bases between. CDR3 length: 15 residues. In DNA form, the CDR3 reads TGTGCCAGCAGACGCCACGGGGGGGCTAATGAAAAACTGTTTTTT. This gives the protein CASRRHGGANEKLFF.

The chain couples TRBV19 to TRBJ1-6, with D possibly matching TRBD1 (5 bases). CDR1 and CDR2 (germline): LNHDA, SQIVND (reference sequence). V lost 7 bases to trimming and J lost 13 bases, with 17 bases between them. CDR3 length: 13 amino acids. CDR3 bases: TGTGCCAGTAATCTTGGGGCAAACAGGCCCCTCCACTTT. The encoded protein is CASNLGANRPLHF.

This clone was seen only a few times. This sequence joins TRBV5-6 and TRBJ1-1; 9 nucleotides match TRBD1. Germline CDR1 and CDR2: SGHDT and YYEEEE. The CDR3 runs 15 residues. With V trimmed by 4 bases and J by 1 base, 5 bases remained unmatched. The CDR3, as DNA: TGTGCCAGCAGCCCGGGACAGGGAAGGAACACTGAAGCTTTCTTT. Protein product: CASSPGQGRNTEAFF.

In this sample, this clone turned up once. The V and J genes are TRBV6-5 and TRBJ1-2, with 10 bases fitting TRBD1. CDR3 length equals 14 residues. Trimming removed 7 bases from V and 4 bases from J; junction bases left unmatched: 6. In germline, CDR1 is MNHEY, CDR2 SVGAGI. The CDR3 nucleotides are TGTGCCAGCACTCCGGACAGGGGGATCTATGGCTACACCTTC. It codes for CASTPDRGIYGYTF.

CDR3 sequence reads: CASSHQRSGAQTGELFF. The DNA of the CDR3 is TGTGCCAGCTCTCACCAGCGGTCAGGGGCTCAAACCGGGGAGCTGTTTTTT. The chain employs TRBV18 and TRBJ2-2; D is perhaps TRBD1 (6 bases). Per the germline V gene, CDR1 is KGHSH and CDR2 is LQKENI. Between the trimmed V and J ends, which lost 6 bases and 5 bases, there was a span of 22 bases. The CDR3 sequence is 17 residues long. The full variable domain, its missing parts supplied by reference TRBV18 and TRBJ2-2, is NAGVMQNPRHLVRRRGQEARLRCSPMKGHSHVYWYRQLPEEGLKFMVYLQKENIIDESGMPKERFSAEFPKEGPSILRIQQVVRGDSAAYFCASSHQRSGAQTGELFFGEGSRLTVL.

This chain connects TRBV12-5 to TRBJ2-3; D is unresolved. Per germline, CDR1 LGHNT and CDR2 FRNRAP. Trimming cost V 6 bases and J 0 bases, with 10 bases left between them. CDR3 length equals 14 residues. The chain's CDR3 is CASGWSSSTDTQYF. The DNA of the CDR3 is TGTGCTAGTGGGTGGAGTTCTAGCACAGATACGCAGTATTTT. The complete variable domain, with remaining parts taken from reference TRBV12-5 and TRBJ2-3, reads DARVTQTPRHKVTEMGQEVTMRCQPILGHNTVFWYRQTMMQGLELLAYFRNRAPLDDSGMPKDRFSAEMPDATLATLKIQPSEPRDSAVYFCASGWSSSTDTQYFGPGTRLTVL.

The chain uses TRBV28 and TRBJ1-1; no clear D gene. Trimming pared 2 bases from V and 0 bases from J, leaving 7 bases between. The CDR3 has 14 amino acids. Germline V CDR1 and CDR2: MDHEN, SYDVKM. The CDR3 DNA reads as TGTGCCAGCAGTTTAATATACATGAACACTGAAGCTTTCTTT. This codes for CASSLIYMNTEAFF.

The chain has TRBV10-2 and TRBJ1-1; no definite D call. CDR1 is WSHSY, CDR2 SAAADI, per germline. The V and J ends lost 10 bases and 0 bases respectively, with 3 bases between them. The CDR3 has 10 amino acids. The CDR3: CATMNTEAFF. In nucleotides, the CDR3 is TGCGCCACCATGAACACTGAAGCTTTCTTT.

This clone was counted between two and nine times. The chain links TRBV14 to TRBJ2-7, with 13 bases matching TRBD2. Trimming cost V 1 base and J 6 bases; bases outside gene matches: 6. This CDR3 contains 16 residues. Germline CDR1 and CDR2: SGHDN and FVKESK. CDR3 region: CASSQAPGLAGFEQYF. The DNA for the CDR3 is TGTGCCAGCAGCCAAGCCCCGGGACTAGCGGGGTTCGAGCAGTACTTC.

The J gene is TRBJ2-7, the V gene TRBV7-1; 15 positions agree with TRBD2. TRBV7-1 is given ORF status, its function remaining uncertain. This CDR3 is 24 amino acids long. The junction had 24 bases not matched to a gene; V was cut back by 3 bases and J by 0 bases. CDR3 protein: CASSSRNGPGPGLAGGYSSYEQYF. In nucleotides, the CDR3 is TGTGCCAGCAGCTCGAGGAACGGACCGGGTCCGGGACTAGCGGGGGGCTATAGCTCCTACGAGCAGTACTTC.

The rearrangement joins TRBV6-6 to TRBJ1-2; TRBD1 matches at 7 bases. The germline CDR1 and CDR2 sequences are MNHNY and SVGAGI (reference sequence). Trimming cost V 6 bases and J 3 bases; bases outside gene matches: 7. The CDR3 contains 14 residues. In DNA, the CDR3 is TGTGCCAGCAGACAGGGACAGACCTACTATGGCTACACCTTC. It specifies CASRQGQTYYGYTF.

The V and J genes are TRBV6-1 and TRBJ1-2, with TRBD1 as a possible D gene (6 bases). This CDR3 is 15 amino acids long. The germline gives CDR1 MNHNS, CDR2 SASEGT. Trimming took off 6 bases at V and 0 bases at J, with 14 bases between the two ends. The CDR3 coding sequence is TGTGCCAGCAGACCAAACAGGGTTTCTAACTATGGCTACACCTTC. Protein sequence: CASRPNRVSNYGYTF.

The rearrangement uses TRBV6-1 and TRBJ2-5, with TRBD2 as a possible D gene (6 bases). Matching the DNA end better, TRBJ2-7 makes the J call doubtful. This CDR3 comprises 15 residues. Germline CDR1 MNHNS, CDR2 SASEGT. Written as DNA, the CDR3 is TGTGCCAGCAGTGAAGGGTCCTCAAGGAGGGGCGAGCAGTACTTC. Its translation: CASSEGSSRRGEQYF.

The rearrangement links TRBV11-2 to TRBJ2-1, with TRBD2 identical over 10 bases. CDR1 is SGHAT, CDR2 FQNNGV, per germline. This CDR3 is built from 16 residues. V gave up 7 bases and J gave up 8 bases; unmatched junction bases: 14. The CDR3 region is CASNPRGSGRGDEQFF. CDR3 in DNA: TGTGCCAGCAACCCTCGAGGGAGCGGGAGGGGGGATGAGCAGTTCTTC.

The chain combines TRBV5-6 with TRBJ1-2; TRBD1 agrees at 7 bases. The CDR3 totals 14 residues. V was clipped by 4 bases and J by 2 bases; unmatched bases: 5. The germline gives CDR1 SGHDT, CDR2 YYEEEE. CDR3 amino acids: CASSRGQANYGYTF. The CDR3 DNA follows: TGTGCCAGCAGCCGTGGACAGGCGAACTATGGCTACACCTTC. Using reference TRBV5-6 and TRBJ1-2 for the parts outside the CDR3, the full variable domain is DAGVTQSPTHLIKTRGQQVTLRCSPKSGHDTVSWYQQALGQGPQFIFQYYEEEERQRGNFPDRFSGHQFPNYSSELNVNALLLGDSALYLCASSRGQANYGYTFGSGTRLTVV.

The V gene is TRBV5-1, the J gene TRBJ1-6; D might be TRBD1 (6 bases). The CDR3 totals 17 residues. V dropped 0 bases and J dropped 3 bases, with 13 bases sitting between them. Germline-derived CDR1 and CDR2 are SGHRS and YFSETQ. Here the CDR3 reads CASSLGALDSYNSPLHF. CDR3 sequence (DNA): TGCGCCAGCAGCTTGGGGGCTCTGGACAGCTATAATTCACCCCTCCACTTT.

This clone has only a few counts. The V gene is TRBV6-1, the J gene TRBJ2-7; weak D call: TRBD2 (6 bases). The CDR3 contains 13 residues. The V end lost 8 bases, the J end lost 0 bases, and 11 bases lay between the germline ends. Germline V gene lookup returns CDR1 MNHNS and CDR2 SASEGT. The CDR3 spells CASRRATSYEQYF. The CDR3 region has the DNA TGTGCCAGCCGGAGGGCAACCTCCTACGAGCAGTACTTC.

The chain couples TRBV5-1 to TRBJ2-3; 7 positions agree with TRBD2. CDR3 length equals 17 residues. J lost 1 base, V lost 0 bases, and 8 bases had no gene match. CDR1 is SGHRS, CDR2 YFSETQ, per germline. DNA for the CDR3: TGCGCCAGCAGCTTGGTTTTTAGGGCGGGGGGCACAGATACGCAGTATTTT. Translated, it gives CASSLVFRAGGTDTQYF.

The gene calls are TRBV7-6 and TRBJ2-7; possible D gene TRBD2, 5 bases. The germline V gene has CDR1 SGHVS and CDR2 FNYEAQ. V was pared by 4 bases and J by 6 bases, with 16 bases between. The CDR3 has 14 amino acids. As DNA, the CDR3 is TGTGCCAGCAGCTCCAGCCGGGAAGGTCCCGAGCAGTACTTC. It translates to CASSSSREGPEQYF.

This chain links TRBV28 with TRBJ2-1; 7 nucleotides match TRBD2. The germline V gene encodes CDR1 MDHEN and CDR2 SYDVKM. There are 15 residues in the CDR3. V was pared by 2 bases and J by 7 bases, with 8 bases of the junction left unmatched. In DNA, the CDR3 is TGTGCCAGCAGTTTAGAGGCGGGAGCTGGGAATGAGCAGTTCTTC. Protein sequence: CASSLEAGAGNEQFF. Full variable domain (rest looked up from reference TRBV28 and TRBJ2-1): DVKVTQSSRYLVKRTGEKVFLECVQDMDHENMFWYRQDPGLGLRLIYFSYDVKMKEKGDIPEGYSVSREKKERFSLILESASTNQTSMYLCASSLEAGAGNEQFFGPGTRLTVL.

The gene calls are TRBV30 and TRBJ2-2; D is undetermined. CDR3 length: 13 residues. From germline, CDR1 is GTSNPN and CDR2 SVGIG (reference sequence). The V end was cut by 0 bases, the J end by 9 bases, with 11 bases between. The CDR3 protein is CAWSVLARRELFF. The DNA for the CDR3 is TGTGCCTGGAGTGTACTTGCGCGGAGGGAGCTGTTTTTT.

The J gene is TRBJ1-5, the V gene TRBV7-2, with D possibly matching TRBD1 (6 bases). CDR1 is SGHTA, CDR2 FQGNSA, per germline. The V and J ends lost 4 bases and 3 bases respectively, with 16 bases between them. The CDR3 loop spans 16 amino acids. CDR3 DNA: TGTGCCAGCAGCTCCCGAGGGGGGGACCCCAATCAGCCCCAGCATTTT. Its protein is CASSSRGGDPNQPQHF. The full variable domain, its missing parts supplied by reference TRBV7-2 and TRBJ1-5, is GAGVSQSPSNKVTEKGKDVELRCDPISGHTALYWYRQSLGQGLEFLIYFQGNSAPDKSGLPSDRFSAERTGGSVSTLTIQRTQQEDSAVYLCASSSRGGDPNQPQHFGDGTRLSIL.

J is TRBJ2-7 and V is TRBV9, with 10 positions matching TRBD2. Trimming took 5 bases from V and 4 from J; bases not matched to a gene: 6. Germline loops: CDR1 SGDLS, CDR2 YYNGEE. The CDR3 consists of 14 residues. The CDR3 coding sequence is TGTGCCAGCAGTCCCACTAGCGGGGTTTACGAGCAGTACTTC. Its protein product is CASSPTSGVYEQYF.

The chain joins TRBV4-1 to TRBJ1-5, with 10 nucleotides matching TRBD1. The V gene end was trimmed by 0 bases and the J gene end by 6 bases; junction bases not matched to a gene: 5. Germline CDR1 MGHRA, CDR2 YSYEKL. The CDR3 totals 16 residues. This chain's CDR3 is CASSQDRTGGGQPQHF. The DNA for the CDR3 is TGCGCCAGCAGCCAAGATAGGACAGGGGGAGGTCAGCCCCAGCATTTT.

This clone was seen a handful of times. CDR3 residues: CASSIGGSTGGSNQPQHF. The DNA for the CDR3 is TGTGCCAGTAGTATTGGGGGATCTACAGGGGGTAGCAATCAGCCCCAGCATTTT. The gene calls are TRBV19 and TRBJ1-5, with 8 bases matching TRBD1. The CDR3 is 18 amino acids. V lost 3 bases and J lost 0; bases outside the gene matches: 10. In germline, CDR1 is LNHDA, CDR2 SQIVND (reference sequence).